This T cell receptor (beta chain) was identified during a study of blood T cell repertoires in COVID-19. Participants' own reports of clinical history determined their cohort assignment. The protocol was immunoSEQ multiplex PCR, while the TCRdb copy is restricted to in-frame clones and leaves out a portion. Found here are approximately 220,000 clones, about 87% of them singletons; the top ten hold roughly 2.8%. The CDR3 extends over 15 amino acids. Germline-derived CDR1 and CDR2 are KGHSH and LQKENI. Trimming stripped 3 bases from V and 3 bases from J, with 11 bases between. This chain joins TRBV18 and TRBJ1-4; D remains ambiguous. The source of this sequence is a woman under 40 who had recovered from COVID-19. The sample taken for sequencing was PBMCs or T cells enriched from blood (not recorded which). The CDR3 sequence is CASSPREVANEKLFF. The CDR3 DNA reads as TGTGCCAGCTCACCCCGGGAGGTTGCTAATGAAAAACTGTTTTTT.